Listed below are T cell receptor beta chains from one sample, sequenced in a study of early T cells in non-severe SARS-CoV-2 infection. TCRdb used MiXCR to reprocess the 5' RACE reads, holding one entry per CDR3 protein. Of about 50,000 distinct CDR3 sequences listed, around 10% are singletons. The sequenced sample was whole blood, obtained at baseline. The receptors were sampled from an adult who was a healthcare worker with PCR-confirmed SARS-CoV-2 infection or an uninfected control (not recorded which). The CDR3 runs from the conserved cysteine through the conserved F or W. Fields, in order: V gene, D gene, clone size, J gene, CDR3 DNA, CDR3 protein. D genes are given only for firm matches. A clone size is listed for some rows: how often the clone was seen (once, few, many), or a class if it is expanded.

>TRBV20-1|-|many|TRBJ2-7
TGCAGTGCTAGAGTTGGTATCAGTCACTTCTCCGAGCAGTACTTC
CSARVGISHFSEQYF
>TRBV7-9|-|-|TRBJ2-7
TGTGCCAGCAGCTTGTCAATGAACGAGCAGTACTTC
CASSLSMNEQYF
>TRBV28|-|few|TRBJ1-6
TGTGCCAGCAGTTTCCCCTTGGGACCCCTCCACTTT
CASSFPLGPLHF
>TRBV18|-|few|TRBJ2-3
TGTGCCAGCTCACCAGGTGTGCGGATAGATACGCAGTATTTT
CASSPGVRIDTQYF
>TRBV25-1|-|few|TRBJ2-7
TGTGCCAGCAGTGAAGGGCTCACCCACTACGAGCAGTACTTC
CASSEGLTHYEQYF
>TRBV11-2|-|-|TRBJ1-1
TGTGCCAGCAGCCGAGACAGGTGGACTGAAGCTTTCTTT
CASSRDRWTEAFF
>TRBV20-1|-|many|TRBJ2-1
TGCAGTGCTAGGCCGCTAGCGAGAACGGGATACAATGAGCAGTTCTTC
CSARPLARTGYNEQFF
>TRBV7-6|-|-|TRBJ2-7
TGTGCCAGCAGCTTACAACCCGAAGAGGGCGAGCAGTACTTC
CASSLQPEEGEQYF
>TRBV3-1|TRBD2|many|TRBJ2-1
TGTGCCAGCAGCCAGGAGATACCGGGACTAGCGGGGGGGTACTCTCCTGAGCAGTTCTTC
CASSQEIPGLAGGYSPEQFF
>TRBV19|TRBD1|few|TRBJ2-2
TGTGCCAGTCTCCTCCCGGGACAGCCGAACACCGGGGAGCTGTTTTTT
CASLLPGQPNTGELFF
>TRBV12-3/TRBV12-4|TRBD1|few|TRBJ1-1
TGTGCCAGCAGTCCGGGACAGAAAGGAGCTTTCTTT
CASSPGQKGAFF
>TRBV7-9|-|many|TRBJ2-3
TGTGCCAGCAGCTTGAGGCGCCGCGGCACAGATACGCAGTATTTT
CASSLRRRGTDTQYF
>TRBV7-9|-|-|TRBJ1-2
TGTGCCAGCAGCTCCCAAACCCGTGGCAGCCTCCCGACTGGCTACACCTTC
CASSSQTRGSLPTGYTF
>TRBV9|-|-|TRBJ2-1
TGTGCCAGCAGCGTCGGGGCCACGACCAACAATGAGCAGTTCTTC
CASSVGATTNNEQFF
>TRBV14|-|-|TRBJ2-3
TGTGCCAGCAGCCAATGGGATAGGACAGATACGCAGTATTTT
CASSQWDRTDTQYF
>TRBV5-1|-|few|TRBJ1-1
TGCGCCAGCAGCCCGGCCCCGGGCGACACTGAAGCTTTCTTT
CASSPAPGDTEAFF
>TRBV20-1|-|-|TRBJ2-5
TGCAGTGCTAGAGAGCGATGGCCAGAGACCCAGTACTTC
CSARERWPETQYF
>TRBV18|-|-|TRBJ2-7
TGTGCCAGCTCACCACCTTCACGGGACACAGTGGGGCACGAGCAGTACTTC
CASSPPSRDTVGHEQYF
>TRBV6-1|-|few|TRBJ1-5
TGTGCCAGCAGTGAATCGGGGAATCAGCCCCAGCATTTT
CASSESGNQPQHF
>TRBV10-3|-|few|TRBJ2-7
TGTGCCATCAGTGATCCCGGGACCTACGAGCAGTACTTC
CAISDPGTYEQYF
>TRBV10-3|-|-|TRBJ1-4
TGTGCCATCAGTTTCTCACAGGGTTCCATGGAAAAACTGTTTTTT
CAISFSQGSMEKLFF
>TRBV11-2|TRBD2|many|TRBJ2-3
TGTGCCAGCACCCTAGCGGGAGGGGCAGATACGCAGTATTTT
CASTLAGGADTQYF
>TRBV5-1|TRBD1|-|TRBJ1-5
TGCGCCAGCAGCTTGGGGACAGGGGCAAATCAGCCCCAGCATTTT
CASSLGTGANQPQHF
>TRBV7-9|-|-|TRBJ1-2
TGTGCCAGCAGCTTAGGTCAGGGCTATGGCTACACCTTC
CASSLGQGYGYTF
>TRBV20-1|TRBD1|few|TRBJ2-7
TGCAGTGCTGGGACAGTCGTCTCCTACGAGCAGTACTTC
CSAGTVVSYEQYF
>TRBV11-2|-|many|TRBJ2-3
TGTGCCAGCAGCTTGCGGGTCGGGCAGGGGGGAGATACGCAGTATTTT
CASSLRVGQGGDTQYF
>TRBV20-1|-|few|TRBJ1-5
TGCAGTGCTAGAGATTTAATGGGAGACAATCAGCCCCAGCATTTT
CSARDLMGDNQPQHF
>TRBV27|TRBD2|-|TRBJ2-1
TGTGCCAGCAGTCAGGGACTAGCGCTATACAATGAGCAGTTCTTC
CASSQGLALYNEQFF
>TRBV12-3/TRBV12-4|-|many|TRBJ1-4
TGTGCCAGCAGTTTAGAAGGACGGCTTAATGAAAAACTGTTTTTT
CASSLEGRLNEKLFF
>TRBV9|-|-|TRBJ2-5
TGTGCCAGCAGCGTAGGTGGACAAGAAGAGACCCAGTACTTC
CASSVGGQEETQYF
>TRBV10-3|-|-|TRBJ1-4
TGTGCCATCAGAGGGACTGGTAATGAAAAACTGTTTTTT
CAIRGTGNEKLFF
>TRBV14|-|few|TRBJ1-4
TGTGCCAGCAGCCAAATCAGACAGGCCCGCCGACGGTCAACTAATGAAAAACTGTTTTTT
CASSQIRQARRRSTNEKLFF
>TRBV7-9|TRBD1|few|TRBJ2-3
TGTGCCAGCAACACCGGGACAGGTACGCAGTATTTT
CASNTGTGTQYF
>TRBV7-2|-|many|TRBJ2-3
TGTGCCAGCAGCTTAGGGCCAGATACGCAGTATTTT
CASSLGPDTQYF
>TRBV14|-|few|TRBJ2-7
TGTGCCAGCAGCCAGATTCCTCTTTACGAGCAGTACTTC
CASSQIPLYEQYF
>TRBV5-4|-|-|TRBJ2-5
TGTGCCAGCAGCCCGGGACGGGATAGGGAGACCCAGTACTTC
CASSPGRDRETQYF
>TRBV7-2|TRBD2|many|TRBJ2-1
TGTGCCAGCAGCTTAAGGTTGGGGGGGTACAATGAGCAGTTCTTC
CASSLRLGGYNEQFF
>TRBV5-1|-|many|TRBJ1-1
TGCGCCAGCAGCCTTACGAACACTGAAGCTTTCTTT
CASSLTNTEAFF
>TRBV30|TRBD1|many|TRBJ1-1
TGTGCCTGGAGTGGGGGGACAGTTATGAACACTGAAGCTTTCTTT
CAWSGGTVMNTEAFF
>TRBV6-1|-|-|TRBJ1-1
TGTGCCAGCACCTGGGCAGACAGGAGGTATGAAGCTTTCTTT
CASTWADRRYEAFF
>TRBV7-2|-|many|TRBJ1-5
TGTGCCAGCAGCTTACTGGGGACCTCCAATCAGCCCCAGCATTTT
CASSLLGTSNQPQHF
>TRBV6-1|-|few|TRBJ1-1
TGTGCCAGCAGTGTAAGACCGATTAACACTGAAGCTTTCTTT
CASSVRPINTEAFF
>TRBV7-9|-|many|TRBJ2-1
TGTGCCAGCAGCTTAGGCCCTAAGAGTAACAATGAGCAGTTCTTC
CASSLGPKSNNEQFF
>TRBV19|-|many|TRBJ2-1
TGTGCCAGTAGTATAGATAAGAGCGGCTCCTACAATGAGCAGTTCTTC
CASSIDKSGSYNEQFF
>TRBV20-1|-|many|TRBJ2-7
TGCAGTGCTAGAGATCATGCGGGATCCCCCTACGAGCAGTACTTC
CSARDHAGSPYEQYF
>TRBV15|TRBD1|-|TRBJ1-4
TGTGCCACCAGCAGCGGACAGGGCGAAAAACTGTTTTTT
CATSSGQGEKLFF
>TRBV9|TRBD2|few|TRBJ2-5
TGTGCCAGCAGCGTAGGAAAGGGACTAGTAGGAGAGACCCAGTACTTC
CASSVGKGLVGETQYF